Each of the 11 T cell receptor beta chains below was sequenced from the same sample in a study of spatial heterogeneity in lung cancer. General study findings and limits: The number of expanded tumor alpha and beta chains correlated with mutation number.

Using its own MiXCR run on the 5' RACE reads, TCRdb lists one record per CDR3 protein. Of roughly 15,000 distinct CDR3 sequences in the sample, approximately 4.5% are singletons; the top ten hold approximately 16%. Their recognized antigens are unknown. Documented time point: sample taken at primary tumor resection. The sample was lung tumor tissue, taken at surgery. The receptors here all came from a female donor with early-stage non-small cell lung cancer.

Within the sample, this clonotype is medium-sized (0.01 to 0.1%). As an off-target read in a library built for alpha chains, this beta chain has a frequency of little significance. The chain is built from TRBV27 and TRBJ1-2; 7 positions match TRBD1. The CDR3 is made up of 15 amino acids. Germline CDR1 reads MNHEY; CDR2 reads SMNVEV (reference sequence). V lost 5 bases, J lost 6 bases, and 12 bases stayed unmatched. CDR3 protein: CASSPVGLGQHGYTF. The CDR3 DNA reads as TGTGCCAGCAGTCCGGTCGGGCTGGGACAGCATGGCTACACCTTC.

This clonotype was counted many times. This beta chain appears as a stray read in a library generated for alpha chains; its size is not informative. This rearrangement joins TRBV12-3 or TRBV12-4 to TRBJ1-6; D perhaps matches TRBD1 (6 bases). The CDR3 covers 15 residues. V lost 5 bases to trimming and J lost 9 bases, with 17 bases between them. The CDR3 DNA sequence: TGTGCCAGCAGTCCAGTGCGGGGGCTGTTTTCACCCCTCCACTTT. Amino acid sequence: CASSPVRGLFSPLHF.

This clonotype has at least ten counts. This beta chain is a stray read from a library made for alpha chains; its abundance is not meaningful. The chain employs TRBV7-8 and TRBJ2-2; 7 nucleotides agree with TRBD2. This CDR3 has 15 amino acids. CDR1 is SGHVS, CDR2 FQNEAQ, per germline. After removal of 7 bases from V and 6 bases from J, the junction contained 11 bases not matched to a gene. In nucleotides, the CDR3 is TGTGCCAGCACCGCAACTAGCGTATTCTCCGGGGAGCTGTTTTTT. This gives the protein CASTATSVFSGELFF.

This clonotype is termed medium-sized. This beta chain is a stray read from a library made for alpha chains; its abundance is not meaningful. CDR3: CASSYPTATLLHTDTQYF. CDR3 nucleotides: TGTGCCAGCAGTTACCCGACAGCGACCCTCCTGCACACAGATACGCAGTATTTT. The V and J genes are TRBV6-6 and TRBJ2-3; perhaps TRBD1 as D (5 bases). Trimming shortened V by 2 bases and J by 2 bases, and 20 bases separated the two germline ends. Germline V lookup: CDR1 MNHNY, CDR2 SVGAGI (reference sequence). This CDR3 has 18 residues.

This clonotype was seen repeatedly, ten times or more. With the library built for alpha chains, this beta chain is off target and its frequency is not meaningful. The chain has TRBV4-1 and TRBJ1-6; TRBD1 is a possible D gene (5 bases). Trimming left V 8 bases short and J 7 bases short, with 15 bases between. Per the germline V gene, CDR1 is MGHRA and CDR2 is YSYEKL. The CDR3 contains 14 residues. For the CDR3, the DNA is TGCGCCAGCGCACGATTGAGGGGAAATTCACCCCTCCACTTT. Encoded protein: CASARLRGNSPLHF.

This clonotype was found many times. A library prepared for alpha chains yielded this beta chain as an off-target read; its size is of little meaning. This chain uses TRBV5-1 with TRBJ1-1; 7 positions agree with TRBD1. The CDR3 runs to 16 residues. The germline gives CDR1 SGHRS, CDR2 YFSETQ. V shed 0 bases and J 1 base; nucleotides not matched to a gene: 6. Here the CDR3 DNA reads TGCGCCAGCAGCTTGGGGGACAGCCGTCCGAACACTGAAGCTTTCTTT. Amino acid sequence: CASSLGDSRPNTEAFF.

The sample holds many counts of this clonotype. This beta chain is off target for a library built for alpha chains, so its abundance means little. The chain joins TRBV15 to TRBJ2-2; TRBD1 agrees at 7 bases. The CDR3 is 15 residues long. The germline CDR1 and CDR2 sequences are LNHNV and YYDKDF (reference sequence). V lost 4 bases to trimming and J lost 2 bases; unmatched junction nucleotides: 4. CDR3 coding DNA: TGTGCCACCAGCACAGGGACAGTCAACACCGGGGAGCTGTTTTTT. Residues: CATSTGTVNTGELFF.

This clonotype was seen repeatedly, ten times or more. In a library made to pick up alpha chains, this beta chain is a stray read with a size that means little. The CDR3 loop is CASSLGESNQPQHF. The CDR3 DNA sequence: TGCGCCAGCAGCTTGGGGGAAAGCAATCAGCCCCAGCATTTT. The J gene is TRBJ1-5, the V gene TRBV5-1; D gene ambiguous. The V and J ends lost 0 bases and 1 base respectively, with 5 bases between them. CDR1 and CDR2 (germline): SGHRS, YFSETQ. The CDR3 runs to 14 residues.

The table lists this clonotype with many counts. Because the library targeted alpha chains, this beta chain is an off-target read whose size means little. The CDR3 sequence: CASSPRLPNYGYTF. The CDR3 region has the DNA TGTGCCAGCAGCCCCAGGCTTCCTAACTATGGCTACACCTTC. V and J are TRBV14 and TRBJ1-2; D is unclear. The CDR3 extends over 14 amino acids. V was pared by 4 bases and J by 0 bases, with 9 bases between. Germline lookup yields CDR1 SGHDN and CDR2 FVKESK.

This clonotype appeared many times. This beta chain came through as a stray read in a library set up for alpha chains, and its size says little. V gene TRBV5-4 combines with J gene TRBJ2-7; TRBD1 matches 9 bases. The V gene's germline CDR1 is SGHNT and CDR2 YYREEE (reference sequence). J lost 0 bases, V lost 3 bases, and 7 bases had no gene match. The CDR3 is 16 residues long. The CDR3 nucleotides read TGTGCCAGCAGCTCCTATTTGGGACAGGGCTCCTACGAGCAGTACTTC. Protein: CASSSYLGQGSYEQYF.

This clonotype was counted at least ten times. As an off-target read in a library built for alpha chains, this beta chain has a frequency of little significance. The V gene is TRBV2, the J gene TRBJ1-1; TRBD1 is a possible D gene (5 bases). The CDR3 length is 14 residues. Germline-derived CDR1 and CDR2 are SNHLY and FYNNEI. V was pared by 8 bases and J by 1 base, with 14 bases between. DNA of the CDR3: TGTGCCAGCGGACTTTACGGGGGGAACACTGAAGCTTTCTTT. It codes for CASGLYGGNTEAFF.